Sequencing of this T cell receptor (beta chain) was carried out in a study of response to subunit inactivated influenza vaccine. This clonotype has more than one count but fewer than ten. One entry per CDR3 protein, called by TCRdb with MiXCR from the RT-PCR reads. The data hold 150,000 to 200,000 distinct CDR3 sequences, with approximately 11% observed a single time. The specimen was non-naive T cells sorted from PBMCs, collected roughly 48 days after vaccination. This clonotype originated in a man aged 45 to 65 who received an inactivated influenza vaccine.

Here the CDR3 DNA reads TGTGCCAGCAGTCGAGGAGTTGAGCAGTTCTTC. Residues: CASSRGVEQFF. V and J are TRBV14 and TRBJ2-1; no definite D call. Germline assignment: CDR1 SGHDN and CDR2 FVKESK. The V end lost 6 bases, the J end lost 9 bases, and 9 bases lay between the germline ends. This CDR3 region has 11 residues.